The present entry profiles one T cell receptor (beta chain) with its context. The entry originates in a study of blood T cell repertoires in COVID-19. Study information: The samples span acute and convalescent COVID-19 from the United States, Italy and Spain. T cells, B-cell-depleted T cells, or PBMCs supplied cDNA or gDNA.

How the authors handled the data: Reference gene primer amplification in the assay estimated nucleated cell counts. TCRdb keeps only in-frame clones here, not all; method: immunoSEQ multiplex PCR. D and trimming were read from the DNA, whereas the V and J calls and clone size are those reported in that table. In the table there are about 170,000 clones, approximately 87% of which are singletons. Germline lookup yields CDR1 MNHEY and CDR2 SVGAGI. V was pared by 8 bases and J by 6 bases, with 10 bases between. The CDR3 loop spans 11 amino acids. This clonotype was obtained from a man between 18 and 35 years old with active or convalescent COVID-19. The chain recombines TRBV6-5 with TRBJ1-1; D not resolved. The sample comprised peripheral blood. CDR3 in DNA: TGTGCCAGCCAACGGGGAGCTGAAGCTTTCTTT. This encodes CASQRGAEAFF.